These T cell receptor beta chains were read from a single sample in a study of T cell responses to AZD1222 COVID-19 vaccine. Data came from immunoSEQ multiplex PCR; TCRdb stores just in-frame clones and leaves some out. Of 250,000 to 300,000 clones in the sample, 85% to 95% are singletons; the top ten hold roughly 0.51%. The specimen comprised peripheral blood, sampled 28 days after the second AZD1222 dose. The receptor set was obtained from an adult who received the AZD1222 COVID-19 vaccine. CDR3s include the opening cysteine and the closing phenylalanine or tryptophan. The D gene is left open where the match is weak. Some rows mark clone size as missing; the rest say once, few, many or name a class of expanded clone.

j_gene | v_gene | abundance | d_gene | CDR3aa | CDR3nt
TRBJ2-7 | TRBV7-9 | once | TRBD2 | CASSPPGTSPSYEQYF | TGTGCCAGCAGCCCCCCCGGGACTAGTCCCTCTTACGAGCAGTACTTC
TRBJ2-6 | TRBV18 | few | - | CASSPTDSGANVLTF | TGTGCCAGCTCACCTACAGACTCTGGGGCCAACGTCCTGACTTTC
TRBJ1-5 | TRBV19 | - | - | CASSIGPTMGNQPQHF | TGTGCCAGTAGTATAGGACCCACAATGGGCAATCAGCCCCAGCATTTT
TRBJ1-5 | TRBV4-1 | - | TRBD1 | CASSQDVWTGGAKSNQPQHF | TGCGCCAGCAGCCAAGACGTCTGGACAGGGGGCGCGAAGAGCAATCAGCCCCAGCATTTT
TRBJ2-7 | TRBV10-3 | - | - | CAISEMGAEYEQYF | TGTGCCATCAGTGAAATGGGGGCAGAGTACGAGCAGTACTTC
TRBJ1-2 | TRBV20-1 | - | - | CSASNYGYTF | TGCAGTGCTAGTAATTATGGCTACACCTTC
TRBJ1-1 | TRBV28 | - | - | CASSTPGAGWAMNTEAFF | TGTGCCAGCAGTACCCCCGGGGCAGGGTGGGCAATGAACACTGAAGCTTTCTTT
TRBJ1-1 | TRBV18 | - | - | CASSSSGELGTEAFF | TGTGCCAGCTCCTCTTCGGGGGAACTGGGGACTGAAGCTTTCTTT
TRBJ1-5 | TRBV5-6 | - | TRBD1 | CASSVQGAGQPQHF | TGTGCCAGCAGCGTACAGGGGGCCGGTCAGCCCCAGCATTTT
TRBJ2-5 | TRBV11-1 | once | - | CASRRGAGEKTQYF | TGTGCCAGCAGACGCGGGGCAGGGGAAAAGACCCAGTACTTC
TRBJ2-7 | TRBV27 | - | TRBD1 | CASSLGQASYEQYF | TGTGCCAGCAGTTTGGGACAGGCCTCCTACGAGCAGTACTTC
TRBJ2-1 | TRBV19 | - | - | CASSMTPIPRNEQFF | TGTGCCAGTAGTATGACCCCTATTCCACGCAATGAGCAGTTCTTC
TRBJ1-1 | TRBV11-2 | few | TRBD1 | CASSSLTGATEAFF | TGTGCCAGCAGCTCCCTGACAGGGGCCACTGAAGCTTTCTTT
TRBJ1-1 | TRBV20-1 | - | - | CSASRRGTEAFF | TGCAGTGCTAGTCGTCGGGGCACTGAAGCTTTCTTT